These 17 T cell receptor beta chains came from one sample sequenced in a study of T-cell reconstitution after alpha-beta-depleted transplantation in children. Preparation of the TCRbeta library involved a method that used unique molecular identifiers. TCRdb re-derived calls from the PCR reads in MiXCR, one entry per CDR3 protein. Of almost 500,000 distinct CDR3 sequences listed, about an eighth are singletons. The sequencing used PBMCs from the stem cell graft donor, collected from the stem cell graft. These receptors all come from a human donor who donated a stem cell graft to a child with combined immunodeficiency.

Of note for this clonotype: The final CDR3 position lacks the conserved phenylalanine or tryptophan, pointing to a likely read error. This chain uses TRBV20-1 with TRBJ2-7, with 11 bases fitting TRBD1. Germline V lookup: CDR1 DFQATT, CDR2 SNEGSKA (reference sequence). This CDR3 has 14 amino acids. V shed 3 bases, J shed 5 bases, and the junction held 6 bases outside the gene matches. CDR3 nucleotide sequence: TGCAGTGCTAGTCTGGGACAGGGGGTCGACGAGCAGTACTCC. Encoded protein: CSASLGQGVDEQYS.

The chain recombines TRBV12-3 or TRBV12-4 with TRBJ2-7, with 10 bases matching TRBD2. J lost 0 bases, V lost 2 bases, and 7 bases had no gene match. This CDR3 contains 17 residues. The CDR3 reads CASSLPSGSTNSYEQYF. The CDR3 DNA is TGTGCCAGCAGTTTACCTAGCGGGAGTACCAACTCCTACGAGCAGTACTTC.

V usage is TRBV2 and J usage is TRBJ2-7; no definite D call. The CDR3 is 13 residues long. The V end was cut by 6 bases, the J end by 3 bases, with 12 bases between. Germline CDR1 SNHLY, CDR2 FYNNEI. The CDR3 reads CASRVFSSYEQYF. CDR3 nucleotides: TGTGCCAGCAGGGTCTTCTCGAGCTACGAGCAGTACTTC.

This clonotype was counted a few times. V usage is TRBV5-1 and J usage is TRBJ2-5, with D perhaps being TRBD1 or TRBD2 (5 bases each). The ends were cut back, 4 bases at V and 6 bases at J, with 16 bases in the middle. This CDR3 comprises 14 residues. CDR1 and CDR2 from the germline V gene are SGHRS and YFSETQ. The CDR3 region is CASSPPEGTKTQYF. CDR3 nucleotide sequence: TGCGCCAGCAGCCCTCCCGAGGGGACGAAGACCCAGTACTTC.

The chain has TRBV9 and TRBJ2-5; maybe TRBD1 (6 bases). V gave up 4 bases and J gave up 3 bases, with 13 bases separating them. CDR1 and CDR2 from the germline V gene are SGDLS and YYNGEE. The CDR3 runs 14 residues. This CDR3 is CASSLLDSKETQYF. CDR3 bases: TGTGCCAGCAGCCTACTGGACAGCAAAGAGACCCAGTACTTC.

This clonotype has a count of ten or more. The J gene is TRBJ2-7, the V gene TRBV5-1, with D possibly being TRBD1 or TRBD2 (5 bases each). Germline V gene sequence: CDR1 SGHRS, CDR2 YFSETQ. V gave up 4 bases and J gave up 1 base, with 12 bases separating them. The CDR3 sequence is 14 residues long. The CDR3, as DNA: TGCGCCAGCAGCACGGATGGGGGTTCCTACGAGCAGTACTTC. It is translated as CASSTDGGSYEQYF.

A single count supports this clonotype. The chain joins TRBV19 to TRBJ1-2, with TRBD1 matching over 8 bases. CDR3 size: 14 residues. Germline V gives CDR1 LNHDA, CDR2 SQIVND (reference sequence). V lost 5 bases to trimming and J lost 4 bases; unmatched junction nucleotides: 6. CDR3 in DNA: TGTGCCAGTAGTCCGACAGGGGAGGGCTATGGCTACACCTTC. Translating gives CASSPTGEGYGYTF.

This clonotype appeared a few times. The chain links TRBV5-5 to TRBJ2-7; maybe TRBD1 (5 bases). The CDR3 runs to 15 residues. In germline, CDR1 is SGHKS, CDR2 YYEKEE (reference sequence). Trimming pared 0 bases from V and 0 bases from J, leaving 10 bases between. The CDR3 sequence: CASSLAKGLSYEQYF. CDR3 coding DNA: TGTGCCAGCAGCTTGGCCAAGGGGCTCTCCTACGAGCAGTACTTC.

This clonotype was counted between two and nine times. The chain joins TRBV27 to TRBJ2-7; tentative D call: TRBD1 (5 bases). The CDR3 is 15 amino acids. The V gene's germline CDR1 is MNHEY and CDR2 SMNVEV (reference sequence). The V and J ends lost 0 bases and 4 bases respectively, with 13 bases between them. The CDR3 DNA reads as TGTGCCAGCAGTTTATCCGGACACTCCCGATACGAGCAGTACTTC. It specifies CASSLSGHSRYEQYF.

This clonotype was seen repeatedly, ten times or more. The rearrangement links TRBV29-1 to TRBJ2-7; 10 bases map to TRBD2. Losses at the gene ends were 8 bases for V and 5 bases for J; bases not matched to a gene: 6. This CDR3 is 12 amino acids long. Germline CDR1 SQVTM, CDR2 ANQGSEA. The CDR3 region is CSPRGTSDEQYF. In DNA, the CDR3 is TGCAGCCCGAGAGGGACTAGCGACGAGCAGTACTTC.

The chain employs TRBV6-5 and TRBJ1-2; 7 bases are shared with TRBD1. V gave up 5 bases and J gave up 7 bases; unmatched junction bases: 4. The CDR3 spans 12 residues. Germline values: CDR1 MNHEY, CDR2 SVGAGI. CDR3 in DNA: TGTGCCAGCAGTCGATACAGGGGTGGCTACACCTTC. This gives the protein CASSRYRGGYTF.

This clonotype has just a few counts. This sequence joins TRBV4-3 and TRBJ2-2, with D uncertain. The V gene lost 1 base and the J gene lost 5 bases, with 14 bases spanning the gap. The CDR3 extends over 16 amino acids. CDR1 is LGHNA and CDR2 is YSLEER in the germline V gene. The CDR3 is CASSQGSPGGTGELFF. The CDR3, as DNA: TGCGCCAGCAGCCAAGGCTCGCCAGGCGGAACCGGGGAGCTGTTTTTT.

This clonotype was found a few times. The rearrangement links TRBV7-9 to TRBJ1-6; TRBD1 matches 8 bases. The V and J ends lost 6 bases and 8 bases, in that order; junction bases with no gene match: 6. CDR1 is SEHNR and CDR2 is FQNEAQ in the germline V gene (reference sequence). The CDR3 consists of 14 residues. CDR3 amino acids: CASSSDRVDSPLHF. The CDR3 nucleotides read TGTGCCAGCAGTTCGGACAGGGTGGATTCACCCCTCCACTTT.

V and J are TRBV7-2 and TRBJ2-1; perhaps TRBD1 as D (5 bases). Germline V CDR1 and CDR2: SGHTA, FQGNSA. CDR3 length: 14 residues. Trimming removed 4 bases from V and 5 bases from J, with 12 bases in between. CDR3 sequence (DNA): TGTGCCAGCAGCTCCCGTGGGGCTAACAATGAGCAGTTCTTC. Encoded protein: CASSSRGANNEQFF.

This clonotype was counted many times. This chain's CDR3 is CASSSPQAPSTDTQYF. The CDR3 DNA is TGTGCCAGCAGCTCCCCCCAGGCCCCTAGCACAGATACGCAGTATTTT. This chain connects TRBV12-3 or TRBV12-4 to TRBJ2-3; D gene unclear. The V end was cut by 6 bases, the J end by 0 bases, with 16 bases between. This CDR3 contains 16 residues.

Many counts were recorded for this clonotype. The rearrangement joins TRBV7-2 to TRBJ2-3; D is unresolved. Germline lookup yields CDR1 SGHTA and CDR2 FQGNSA. The germline V and J ends were trimmed by 5 bases and 6 bases, with 9 bases remaining between them. CDR3 length: 12 residues. The CDR3 reads CASSRMLDTQYF. In nucleotides, the CDR3 is TGTGCCAGCAGCCGGATGCTTGATACGCAGTATTTT.

This clonotype has just a few counts. This sequence joins TRBV19 and TRBJ2-1, with no clear D. The CDR3 extends over 12 amino acids. V lost 6 bases and J lost 4, with 7 bases in between. Germline lookup yields CDR1 LNHDA and CDR2 SQIVND (reference sequence). The CDR3 sequence: CASRGQYNEQFF. The CDR3, as DNA: TGTGCCAGTAGGGGCCAGTACAATGAGCAGTTCTTC. Full variable domain (missing parts from reference TRBV19 and TRBJ2-1): DGGITQSPKYLFRKEGQNVTLSCEQNLNHDAMYWYRQDPGQGLRLIYYSQIVNDFQKGDIAEGYSVSREKKESFPLTVTSAQKNPTAFYLCASRGQYNEQFFGPGTRLTVL.